Below are 2 T cell receptor beta chains sequenced from a single sample in a study of spatial heterogeneity in lung cancer. From the 5' RACE reads, TCRdb called clonotypes with MiXCR, one entry per CDR3 protein. The data hold roughly 16,000 distinct CDR3 sequences, with about 20% observed a single time. Time point in this sample: sample taken at primary tumor resection. Whole RNA, which was extracted from tumor, nontumor lung tissue or frozen PBMC, was sequenced without any cell sorting. The sample here was PBMCs, taken at surgery. Every receptor here comes from a female donor with early-stage non-small cell lung cancer.

This clonotype was seen repeatedly, ten times or more. The DNA for the CDR3 is TGCAGCGTCCGATGGTCTACCGACAGGGCGAACACCGGGGAGCTGTTTTTT. This gives the protein CSVRWSTDRANTGELFF. V is TRBV29-1 and J is TRBJ2-2; TRBD1 aligns across 7 bases. The CDR3 spans 17 residues. Germline assignment: CDR1 SQVTM and CDR2 ANQGSEA. With V trimmed by 6 bases and J by 0 bases, 13 bases remained unmatched.

This clonotype showed up many times. This chain connects TRBV20-1 to TRBJ2-1; 8 positions match TRBD2. Germline V lookup: CDR1 DFQATT, CDR2 SNEGSKA (reference sequence). The CDR3 totals 12 residues. Losses at the gene ends were 3 bases for V and 8 bases for J; bases not matched to a gene: 3. In DNA, the CDR3 is TGCAGTGCTAGCGGGAGGGGGGATGAGCAGTTCTTC. As protein: CSASGRGDEQFF.